Each of the 21 T cell receptor beta chains below was sequenced from the same sample in a study of blood T cell repertoires in COVID-19. Only in-frame clones appear in the TCRdb table, and some are missing; sequencing was by immunoSEQ multiplex PCR. Of around 310,000 clones in the sample, just under 90% were seen once. Sample: PBMCs or T cells enriched from blood (not recorded which). These receptors all come from a woman in her twenties or thirties who had recovered from COVID-19.

The chain links TRBV7-6 to TRBJ1-1, with 7 bases fitting TRBD1. Germline lookup yields CDR1 SGHVS and CDR2 FNYEAQ. CDR3 length equals 14 residues. V was pared by 5 bases and J by 5 bases, with 8 bases of the junction left unmatched. The CDR3 spells CASSQGEYVTEAFF. Here the CDR3 DNA reads TGTGCCAGCAGCCAGGGGGAATACGTAACTGAAGCTTTCTTT.

In its sample, this clone was seen a few times. Here the CDR3 reads CASSYGVRVNTEAFF. CDR3 bases: TGTGCCAGCAGTTACGGCGTACGGGTGAACACTGAAGCTTTCTTT. The gene calls are TRBV6-5 and TRBJ1-1; D gene ambiguous. The CDR3 covers 15 residues. V was clipped by 2 bases and J by 0 bases, with 10 bases between them. Germline CDR1 MNHEY, CDR2 SVGAGI.

This clone was observed once. One end of the junction fails to match germline, which may point to a read error. The V call is TRBV5-1, the J call TRBJ1-1, with no clear D. CDR3 length: 14 amino acids. The germline gives CDR1 SGHRS, CDR2 YFSETQ. The CDR3 DNA reads TGCGCCAGCAGGTGGGAGACCATGAACACTGAAGCTTCCTTT. Protein sequence: CASRWETMNTEASF.

CDR3 region: CASSPMNTEAFF. The CDR3 DNA is TGTGCCAGCAGTCCAATGAACACTGAAGCTTTCTTT. The chain employs TRBV2 and TRBJ1-1; no firm D call. Germline CDR1 reads SNHLY; CDR2 reads FYNNEI. This CDR3 region has 12 residues. Trimming cost V 5 bases and J 0 bases, with 4 bases left between them.

J is TRBJ2-3 and V is TRBV7-8, with D perhaps TRBD2 (5 bases). V was pared by 2 bases and J by 5 bases, with 14 bases between. Germline-derived CDR1 and CDR2 are SGHVS and FQNEAQ. The CDR3 totals 15 residues. The CDR3 region is CASSLNPREGDTQYF. Here the CDR3 DNA reads TGTGCCAGCAGCTTAAATCCGAGAGAGGGAGATACGCAGTATTTT.

This clone has a single count. The chain is built from TRBV4-2 and TRBJ1-6; 7 bases match TRBD1. J gave up 5 bases and V 2 bases, and 6 bases lay outside the gene matches. This CDR3 spans 16 amino acids. CDR1 is LGHNA, CDR2 YNFKEQ, per germline. CDR3 coding DNA: TGTGCCAGCAGCCAACATAACAGGGGAGATAATTCACCCCTCCACTTT. This translates into CASSQHNRGDNSPLHF.

The chain employs TRBV5-1 and TRBJ2-7; D gene unclear. The germline gives CDR1 SGHRS, CDR2 YFSETQ. The CDR3 consists of 15 residues. Deletions cut 0 bases from V and 0 bases from J, with 10 bases between. The CDR3 region is CASSLEGRSSYEQYF. For the CDR3, the DNA is TGCGCCAGCAGCTTGGAAGGTAGGAGCTCCTACGAGCAGTACTTC. The full variable domain, rest sourced from reference TRBV5-1 and TRBJ2-7, is KAGVTQTPRYLIKTRGQQVTLSCSPISGHRSVSWYQQTPGQGLQFLFEYFSETQRNKGNFPGRFSGRQFSNSRSEMNVSTLELGDSALYLCASSLEGRSSYEQYFGPGTRLTVT.

The V and J genes are TRBV7-2 and TRBJ2-3; TRBD1 agrees at 7 bases. The germline V gene has CDR1 SGHTA and CDR2 FQGNSA. The trim removed 5 bases at V and 14 bases at J, leaving 16 bases unmatched. The CDR3 spans 14 residues. CDR3 sequence (DNA): TGTGCCAGCAGCCCAGACCGGGGCCTTCCAGGGGGGTATTTT. This codes for CASSPDRGLPGGYF.

The chain uses TRBV7-9 and TRBJ2-7, with D possibly TRBD2 on 6 matching bases. Germline V gene sequence: CDR1 SEHNR, CDR2 FQNEAQ (reference sequence). This CDR3 is 14 amino acids long. The germline V and J ends were trimmed by 5 bases and 3 bases, with 14 bases remaining between them. This CDR3 reads CASSQGGVVYEQYF. The CDR3 bases are TGTGCCAGCAGCCAAGGAGGGGTAGTCTACGAGCAGTACTTC.

J is TRBJ2-1 and V is TRBV9; 9 nucleotides line up with TRBD1. The length of the CDR3 is 14 residues. Germline assignment: CDR1 SGDLS and CDR2 YYNGEE. V was clipped by 3 bases and J by 6 bases; unmatched bases: 4. In nucleotides, the CDR3 is TGTGCCAGCAGCGGTACAGGGGGCGGCAATGAGCAGTTCTTC. This translates into CASSGTGGGNEQFF.

The J gene is TRBJ1-4, the V gene TRBV7-9, with TRBD1 matching 9 bases. V gave up 8 bases and J gave up 2 bases; unmatched junction bases: 12. Germline values: CDR1 SEHNR, CDR2 FQNEAQ (reference sequence). The CDR3 has 17 amino acids. The CDR3 DNA reads as TGTGCCAGCTCCTCTCCTCCGGGGACAGGGACTAATGAAAAACTGTTTTTT. It translates to CASSSPPGTGTNEKLFF.

The CDR3 DNA reads TGCAGTGCTAGTCGCAGAAGGGGGCACACAGATACGCAGTATTTT. It translates to CSASRRRGHTDTQYF. The chain employs TRBV20-1 and TRBJ2-3; 7 nucleotides align to TRBD1. V lost 3 bases to trimming and J lost 2 bases; unmatched junction nucleotides: 8. CDR1 DFQATT and CDR2 SNEGSKA come from the germline V gene (reference sequence). The CDR3 consists of 15 residues.

This chain connects TRBV18 to TRBJ1-1; possibly TRBD1 for D (6 bases). Between the trimmed V and J ends, which lost 0 bases and 4 bases, there was a span of 15 bases. The CDR3 runs to 16 residues. Germline CDR1 reads KGHSH; CDR2 reads LQKENI. The CDR3 spells CASSPPWAEGGTEAFF. Here the CDR3 DNA reads TGTGCCAGCTCACCACCGTGGGCTGAAGGGGGCACTGAAGCTTTCTTT. Drawing the rest from reference TRBV18 and TRBJ1-1, the complete variable domain is NAGVMQNPRHLVRRRGQEARLRCSPMKGHSHVYWYRQLPEEGLKFMVYLQKENIIDESGMPKERFSAEFPKEGPSILRIQQVVRGDSAAYFCASSPPWAEGGTEAFFGQGTRLTVV.

The chain carries TRBV15 and TRBJ2-3, with TRBD1 identical over 8 bases. The germline V gene has CDR1 LNHNV and CDR2 YYDKDF (reference sequence). With V trimmed by 1 base and J by 2 bases, 2 bases remained unmatched. The CDR3 consists of 15 residues. The CDR3 spells CATSRGTGHTDTQYF. As DNA, the CDR3 is TGTGCCACCAGCAGAGGGACAGGGCACACAGATACGCAGTATTTT.

The chain links TRBV7-8 to TRBJ1-5; D is undetermined. The CDR3 consists of 14 residues. Trimming stripped 6 bases from V and 7 bases from J, with 16 bases between. CDR1 is SGHVS, CDR2 FQNEAQ, per germline. This CDR3 is CASRLDRVSQPQHF. The CDR3 DNA follows: TGTGCCAGCAGATTGGATCGGGTGTCGCAGCCCCAGCATTTT.

In nucleotides, the CDR3 is TGTGCCAGCAGCCACACTCCCCTGGGACAGGGCGGCAGGGAGCAGTACTTC. Its protein product is CASSHTPLGQGGREQYF. This chain connects TRBV11-2 to TRBJ2-7; 9 bases align to TRBD1. The CDR3 runs 17 residues. Germline V gene sequence: CDR1 SGHAT, CDR2 FQNNGV. V shed 5 bases, J shed 7 bases, and the junction held 18 bases outside the gene matches.

This rearrangement joins TRBV19 to TRBJ1-3; possibly TRBD1 for D (5 bases). Germline loops: CDR1 LNHDA, CDR2 SQIVND (reference sequence). Trimming cost V 2 bases and J 0 bases, with 11 bases left between them. CDR3 length: 16 residues. As DNA, the CDR3 is TGTGCCAGTAGTATACGGGGGTTGAGCTCTGGAAACACCATATATTTT. It is translated as CASSIRGLSSGNTIYF.

The chain combines TRBV11-2 with TRBJ2-5; 7 bases match TRBD2. This CDR3 is built from 16 residues. Germline values: CDR1 SGHAT, CDR2 FQNNGV. Trimming at V came to 1 base and at J to 2 bases, leaving 7 bases not matched to a gene. The CDR3 bases are TGTGCCAGCAGCTTAGTAGCGGGTATGCCACAAGAGACCCAGTACTTC. Translation: CASSLVAGMPQETQYF.

Turning to this clone: Relative to the germline gene, one junction end is altered; a read error may explain this. V gene TRBV7-7 combines with J gene TRBJ2-5; D not resolved. Germline loops: CDR1 SSHAT, CDR2 FNYEAQ (reference sequence). This CDR3 comprises 14 residues. In DNA form, the CDR3 reads TGTGCTAGCAGCTTATATCAGAACCAAGAGACCCAGTACTTC. This encodes CASSLYQNQETQYF.

The genes are TRBV27 and TRBJ1-5, with 7 bases identical to TRBD1. Germline V CDR1 and CDR2: MNHEY, SMNVEV (reference sequence). This CDR3 spans 14 amino acids. Losses at the gene ends were 6 bases for V and 4 bases for J; bases not matched to a gene: 6. This CDR3 reads CASRSQGRNQPQHF. The CDR3 coding sequence is TGTGCCAGCAGGTCACAGGGGAGGAATCAGCCCCAGCATTTT.

This chain joins TRBV6-5 and TRBJ2-2; possibly TRBD1 for D (6 bases). Trimming removed 4 bases from V and 0 bases from J, with 12 bases in between. Germline lookup yields CDR1 MNHEY and CDR2 SVGAGI. The CDR3 runs 16 residues. CDR3 in DNA: TGTGCCAGCAGTTCTCACAGGGCCGCGAACACCGGGGAGCTGTTTTTT. This translates into CASSSHRAANTGELFF.